The T cell receptor beta chain under discussion was sequenced for a study of monozygotic twins with inflammatory bowel disease. Overall study findings and caveats: Healthy twins showed more clonotype sharing with others than IBD patients, especially patients with disease activity. It was not supported that a single strong signal or clonotype was associated with IBD.

The template switching step added UMIs that contained a 6-nucleotide sample barcode. For both chains, the TCRalpha and TCRbeta cDNA went through two nested PCRs of around 15 and 10 cycles. Using the 5' RACE reads, TCRdb records one entry per CDR3 protein without DNA. The table lists a few hundred thousand distinct CDR3 sequences. Germline CDR1 is SGHRS and CDR2 is YFSETQ. The CDR3 contains 15 residues. In the case of this clonotype: Its target is not known.

This clonotype originated in a human donor with ulcerative colitis or Crohn's disease, or a healthy co-twin of an affected twin (not recorded which). The chain links TRBV5-1 to TRBJ2-1. Sequencing used blood. The CDR3 reads CASSLDRERFGEQFF. Supplemented by reference TRBV5-1 and TRBJ2-1, the full variable domain reads KAGVTQTPRYLIKTRGQQVTLSCSPISGHRSVSWYQQTPGQGLQFLFEYFSETQRNKGNFPGRFSGRQFSNSRSEMNVSTLELGDSALYLCASSLDRERFGEQFFGPGTRLTVL.